This T cell receptor (beta chain) appears in the sequencing data of a study of T cells after yellow fever vaccination (dated by TCRdb to the late 2010s). For context, the study as a whole: Libraries from fractions with low cell numbers were prepared with the SMART-Seq v4 Ultra Low Input RNA kit. To follow T-cell clones before and after primary and booster YFV17D yellow fever vaccination, bulk TCR alpha and beta repertoires were sequenced over time. The cohort comprised two healthy male donors, one aged 18 to 30 and one aged 30 to 40 years. Bulk PBMC replicates and cell subsets were isolated from blood drawn at multiple timepoints before and after both primary and secondary immunization. The paper's findings and limits, for the study overall: Computational filtering was required because FACS-sorted repertoires could contain abundant contaminating clonotypes from the bulk population. Most clones expanded after primary vaccination were re-detected after the booster (approximately 95% of CD4 and around 88% of CD8), suggesting broad memory maintenance. The secondary T-cell response was weaker than the primary response but faster, peaking on day 5 instead of day 15. A small fraction of clonotypes appeared in both the CD4 and CD8 compartments, likely as a result of convergent recombination. The study included only two donors, which limits how far the findings can be generalized.

This specimen's treatment or condition label, interpreted: live attenuated yellow fever vaccine strain. A standard Ficoll-Paque protocol was used to isolate PBMCs from peripheral blood. Dynabeads CD4 and CD8 positive selection kits were used to isolate the CD4 and CD8 T-cell fractions. RNA was extracted with TriZol from bulk PBMCs, CD4 and CD8 fractions, and dextramer-positive and dextramer-negative fractions. Sequencing was performed on an Illumina NovaSeq 6000. TCR cDNA was made using 5'RACE template switching, a step that added a universal primer site and unique molecular identifiers. Priming of cDNA synthesis was performed from both the TCR alpha and TCR beta constant segments. Two PCR steps were used to amplify libraries, with sample barcodes and sequencing adapters being added in the second step. Sequencing of the libraries was done on either Illumina HiSeq 2500 (2x100 bp) or NovaSeq (2x150 bp). In the original analysis: MIGEC was used to demultiplex reads and collapse the reads into UMI consensus sequences, and MiXCR was used for V(D)J alignment. Using edgeR on replicate PBMC samples, clonotypes were called vaccine-responding if FDR was below 0.01 and the log2 fold change was above 5 up to day 15. CD4 or CD8 identity was assigned to each bulk clonotype according to whether the clonotype was present at higher abundance in the sequenced CD4 repertoire or the sequenced CD8 repertoire. TCRdb reanalyzed the raw reads on its own, using fastp at Q25 for trimming and MiXCR for clone calling, and kept in-frame beta chains. Rows with one shared CDR3 protein collapse into an entry with the most common genes and DNA. What appears here as the V and J calls and clone size reflects TCRdb's work, not the paper's. Present in this sample are some 300,000 distinct CDR3 sequences, approximately 8% of which were seen just once. The ten largest make up about 3.7% of the sample.

After removal of 8 bases from V and 9 bases from J, the junction retains 10 bases not matched to a gene. The CDR3, from cysteine to phenylalanine, totals 13 residues. Only the CDR3 region is kept as DNA, spanning 39 bases read in frame from base 1. CDR1 is given as MNHEY and CDR2 as SVGEGT, both from the germline V gene. This clonotype came up many times. Its antigen remains unidentified. Base-call qualities are not available, and no considerably larger clone is one nucleotide away. This sample comprised CD4+ T cells sorted from PBMCs, obtained 5 days after the yellow fever booster vaccination. The sequence is built from TRBV6-2 or TRBV6-3 and TRBJ2-1, with 7 bases aligning to TRBD2. The sequence was collected from a man aged 18-30 years who received the YFV17D yellow fever vaccine. The CDR3 corresponds to CASAKSGGSEQFF. The nucleotide sequence reads as follows: TGTGCCAGCGCGAAGTCCGGGGGGTCTGAGCAGTTCTTC.